These 27 T cell receptor beta chains were sequenced from one sample in a study of OX40 agonist ivuxolimab in advanced cancers. Only in-frame clones appear in the TCRdb table, and some are missing; sequencing was by immunoSEQ multiplex PCR. The repertoire includes tens of thousands of clones, 70% to 90% of them detected once, and 15% to 25% sits in the top ten. The starting material was CD4+ or CD8+ T cells sorted from blood, obtained in a trial of the OX40 agonist ivuxolimab. Receptors originate from an adult with an advanced solid tumor such as melanoma, head and neck, liver or kidney cancer.

The V gene is TRBV28, the J gene TRBJ2-7; TRBD1 matches 9 bases. J lost 3 bases, V lost 3 bases, and 6 bases had no gene match. The CDR3 runs 15 residues. The germline gives CDR1 MDHEN, CDR2 SYDVKM. The CDR3 DNA sequence: TGTGCCAGCAGTTTTGCCCTGACAGGGGGCTACGAGCAGTACTTC. This sequence encodes CASSFALTGGYEQYF.

V and J are TRBV21-1 and TRBJ1-6. TRBV21-1 is a documented pseudogene. The CDR3 runs 18 residues. The CDR3 reads CASSKRPGGGALNSPLHF. The CDR3 DNA sequence: TGTGCCAGCAGCAAAAGACCGGGCGGGGGGGCTCTTAATTCACCCCTCCACTTT.

V usage is TRBV29-1 and J usage is TRBJ2-3, with TRBD2 matching 11 bases. With 8 bases clipped from V and 0 bases from J, the junction kept 7 bases outside the gene matches. This CDR3 has 15 amino acids. CDR1 and CDR2 from the germline V gene are SQVTM and ANQGSEA. The CDR3 reads CSLRLAGRSTDTQYF. Written as DNA, the CDR3 is TGCAGCCTACGACTAGCGGGAAGAAGCACAGATACGCAGTATTTT.

V gene TRBV19 combines with J gene TRBJ2-1, with TRBD2 matching over 9 bases. The CDR3 extends over 18 amino acids. Germline V gives CDR1 LNHDA, CDR2 SQIVND (reference sequence). The J segment lost 4 bases and the V segment lost 6 bases, leaving 16 bases of the junction unmatched. CDR3 in amino acids: CASRNTKELAGGYNEQFF. CDR3 coding DNA: TGTGCCAGTAGAAACACAAAAGAACTAGCGGGCGGATACAATGAGCAGTTCTTC.

The genes are TRBV27 and TRBJ2-5; no clear D gene. From germline, CDR1 is MNHEY and CDR2 SMNVEV (reference sequence). CDR3 length: 14 amino acids. V shed 4 bases and J shed 2 bases, with 11 bases lying between them. Here the CDR3 DNA reads TGTGCCAGCAGTTCCCTGGCGAAACAAGAGACCCAGTACTTC. Translation gives CASSSLAKQETQYF.

The chain uses TRBV2 and TRBJ2-3; D is unresolved. Germline CDR1 SNHLY, CDR2 FYNNEI. The CDR3 spans 14 residues. Trimming pared 10 bases from V and 1 base from J, leaving 15 bases between. The CDR3 coding sequence is TGTGCCAACATAGACCCTGAAGGCACAGATACGCAGTATTTT. It specifies CANIDPEGTDTQYF.

The gene calls are TRBV5-4 and TRBJ2-7, with D tentatively TRBD2 (7 bases). This CDR3 has 12 amino acids. Deletions cut 10 bases from V and 3 bases from J, with 14 bases between. From germline, CDR1 is SGHNT and CDR2 YYREEE (reference sequence). The CDR3 DNA sequence: TGTGCCGGAGGGGGGGGAGGCTACGAGCAGTACTTC. This translates into CAGGGGGYEQYF.

This rearrangement joins TRBV11-2 to TRBJ2-7; D is uncertain. The germline CDR1 and CDR2 sequences are SGHAT and FQNNGV. CDR3 length: 14 residues. Trimming pared 1 base from V and 3 bases from J, leaving 10 bases between. CDR3 DNA sequence: TGTGCCAGCAGCTTAGGTCGGTACTACTACGAGCAGTACTTC. Its protein product is CASSLGRYYYEQYF.

The CDR3 protein is CASSETGAEAFF. The CDR3 nucleotides are TGTGCCAGCAGCGAAACCGGAGCTGAAGCTTTCTTT. J is TRBJ1-1 and V is TRBV7-9; D remains unclear. Per the germline V gene, CDR1 is SEHNR and CDR2 is FQNEAQ (reference sequence). V lost 5 bases and J lost 6, with 10 bases in between. This CDR3 has 12 amino acids.

The chain combines TRBV4-1 with TRBJ2-1; possible D gene TRBD2, 6 bases. V was shortened by 1 base and J by 4 bases, with 11 bases between the two germline ends. Germline CDR1 and CDR2: MGHRA and YSYEKL. The CDR3 totals 15 residues. The DNA for the CDR3 is TGCGCCAGCAGCCAAGTTCTCGGGGGTTACAATGAGCAGTTCTTC. It specifies CASSQVLGGYNEQFF.

The V and J genes are TRBV28 and TRBJ2-3; 13 bases match TRBD2. The CDR3 covers 15 residues. V was pared by 6 bases and J by 5 bases, with 5 bases of the junction left unmatched. Germline V gene sequence: CDR1 MDHEN, CDR2 SYDVKM. The CDR3 is CASSGLAGVVDTQYF. For the CDR3, the DNA is TGTGCCAGCAGCGGACTAGCGGGAGTGGTAGATACGCAGTATTTT.

The chain links TRBV9 to TRBJ2-7; the match to TRBD1 covers 9 bases. Trimming cost V 3 bases and J 4 bases; bases outside gene matches: 2. This CDR3 comprises 13 residues. Germline-derived CDR1 and CDR2 are SGDLS and YYNGEE. The CDR3 spells CASSGGQGYEQYF. CDR3 nucleotide sequence: TGTGCCAGCAGCGGGGGACAGGGTTACGAGCAGTACTTC.

The chain combines TRBV6-4 with TRBJ1-5; D unclear. This CDR3 is built from 16 residues. Per the germline V gene, CDR1 is MRHNA and CDR2 is SNTAGT. Trimming removed 2 bases from V and 5 bases from J, with 16 bases in between. CDR3 sequence: CASSDHRLFSYQPQHF. The CDR3 DNA is TGTGCCAGCAGTGACCACCGACTCTTTAGTTATCAGCCCCAGCATTTT.

V gene TRBV6-1 combines with J gene TRBJ2-7, with 8 nucleotides matching TRBD1. This CDR3 is built from 13 residues. The germline V gene encodes CDR1 MNHNS and CDR2 SASEGT. Trimming cost V 6 bases and J 7 bases; bases outside gene matches: 8. The CDR3 sequence: CASRDGQGQEQYF. For the CDR3, the DNA is TGTGCCAGCAGGGACGGACAGGGCCAAGAGCAGTACTTC.

The V call is TRBV7-9, the J call TRBJ2-3, with D tentatively TRBD1 (6 bases). The germline V gene encodes CDR1 SEHNR and CDR2 FQNEAQ (reference sequence). The CDR3 extends over 14 amino acids. Trimming shortened V by 5 bases and J by 6 bases, and 15 bases separated the two germline ends. CDR3 sequence: CASSQGGLADTQYF. In nucleotides, the CDR3 is TGTGCCAGCAGCCAAGGGGGATTGGCGGATACGCAGTATTTT.

This CDR3 reads CSAGWLYGYTF. CDR3 bases: TGCAGCGCGGGGTGGCTCTATGGCTACACCTTC. This chain connects TRBV20-1 to TRBJ1-2; no clear D gene. Germline CDR1 reads DFQATT; CDR2 reads SNEGSKA (reference sequence). The CDR3 sequence is 11 residues long.

This sequence joins TRBV6-1 and TRBJ1-4; unclear D gene. CDR1 MNHNS and CDR2 SASEGT come from the germline V gene. The length of the CDR3 is 12 residues. The V gene lost 3 bases and the J gene lost 8 bases, with 7 bases spanning the gap. The CDR3 reads CASSDSKEKLFF. CDR3 in DNA: TGTGCCAGCAGTGACAGCAAGGAAAAACTGTTTTTT.

The V and J genes are TRBV7-9 and TRBJ2-7; D could derive from TRBD1 or TRBD2 (5 bases each). The CDR3 sequence is 13 residues long. CDR1 is SEHNR, CDR2 FQNEAQ, per germline (reference sequence). V lost 11 bases and J lost 2, with 16 bases in between. DNA for the CDR3: TGTGCCGGCACCCGGGACGCAGCCTACGAGCAGTACTTC. Translating gives CAGTRDAAYEQYF.

The chain links TRBV4-3 to TRBJ2-7; tentative D call: TRBD1 (6 bases). Germline values: CDR1 LGHNA, CDR2 YSLEER. The germline V and J ends were trimmed by 0 bases and 5 bases, with 23 bases remaining between them. The CDR3 covers 18 residues. CDR3 in amino acids: CASSQDHTKGGYRDEQYF. In DNA, the CDR3 is TGCGCCAGCAGCCAAGATCACACTAAAGGGGGTTATCGGGACGAGCAGTACTTC.

The gene calls are TRBV7-9 and TRBJ1-2; 7 nucleotides align to TRBD1. CDR1 and CDR2 from the germline V gene are SEHNR and FQNEAQ (reference sequence). This CDR3 is 13 amino acids long. With 5 bases clipped from V and 4 bases from J, the junction kept 4 bases outside the gene matches. CDR3 nucleotide sequence: TGTGCCAGCAGCGTTAGACAGGGCTATGGCTACACCTTC. Translated, it gives CASSVRQGYGYTF.

The CDR3 loop is CASSPTRDTNYGYTF. The DNA of the CDR3 is TGTGCCAGCAGCCCGACGCGTGACACCAACTATGGCTACACCTTC. The chain carries TRBV7-6 and TRBJ1-2; D remains ambiguous. CDR1 and CDR2 from the germline V gene are SGHVS and FNYEAQ. The V and J ends lost 5 bases and 2 bases respectively, with 15 bases between them. This CDR3 region has 15 residues.

The chain uses TRBV19 and TRBJ2-1, with TRBD1 as a possible D gene (6 bases). The CDR3 runs 15 residues. CDR1 is LNHDA, CDR2 SQIVND, per germline (reference sequence). V lost 4 bases and J 4 bases, leaving 14 bases between the germline ends. In nucleotides, the CDR3 is TGTGCCAGTAGTACCGACAGGCTAAGATACAATGAGCAGTTCTTC. Translating it yields CASSTDRLRYNEQFF.

J is TRBJ2-2 and V is TRBV6-1; D not certain. Germline CDR1 is MNHNS and CDR2 is SASEGT. V was cut by 2 bases and J by 5 bases, with 6 bases left in between. The CDR3 is 13 residues long. This CDR3 is CASSEIPTGELFF. For the CDR3, the DNA is TGTGCCAGCAGTGAAATACCGACCGGGGAGCTGTTTTTT.

This clone came up once. V is TRBV6-5 and J is TRBJ2-1; maybe TRBD1 (5 bases). The CDR3 is 14 residues long. Germline V lookup: CDR1 MNHEY, CDR2 SVGAGI. CDR3 coding DNA: TGTGTCACCGAGTGGGGCAGTGGATATAGTGAGCAGTTCTTC. Its protein product is CVTEWGSGYSEQFF.

The chain couples TRBV6-1 to TRBJ1-2, with 7 bases lining up with TRBD1. Germline V lookup: CDR1 MNHNS, CDR2 SASEGT. CDR3 length: 16 amino acids. V lost 2 bases and J lost 0; bases outside the gene matches: 6. Here the CDR3 reads CASSERGQSANYGYTF. Here the CDR3 DNA reads TGTGCCAGCAGTGAAAGGGGACAGTCCGCTAACTATGGCTACACCTTC.

This chain links TRBV9 with TRBJ2-7; 8 nucleotides align to TRBD2. Germline values: CDR1 SGDLS, CDR2 YYNGEE. CDR3 size: 15 residues. The V gene end was trimmed by 5 bases and the J gene end by 2 bases; junction bases not matched to a gene: 9. The CDR3 spells CASSLLPAGAYEQYF. CDR3 in DNA: TGTGCCAGCAGTTTGTTGCCAGCGGGAGCCTACGAGCAGTACTTC.

This clone came up a few times. The chain links TRBV4-2 to TRBJ2-7, with 11 bases identical to TRBD1. The CDR3 has 14 residues. V shed 4 bases, J shed 7 bases, and the junction held 6 bases outside the gene matches. Germline lookup yields CDR1 LGHNA and CDR2 YNFKEQ. CDR3 sequence: CASSPGQGAREQYF. The CDR3 coding sequence is TGTGCCAGCAGCCCAGGACAGGGGGCGAGGGAGCAGTACTTC.